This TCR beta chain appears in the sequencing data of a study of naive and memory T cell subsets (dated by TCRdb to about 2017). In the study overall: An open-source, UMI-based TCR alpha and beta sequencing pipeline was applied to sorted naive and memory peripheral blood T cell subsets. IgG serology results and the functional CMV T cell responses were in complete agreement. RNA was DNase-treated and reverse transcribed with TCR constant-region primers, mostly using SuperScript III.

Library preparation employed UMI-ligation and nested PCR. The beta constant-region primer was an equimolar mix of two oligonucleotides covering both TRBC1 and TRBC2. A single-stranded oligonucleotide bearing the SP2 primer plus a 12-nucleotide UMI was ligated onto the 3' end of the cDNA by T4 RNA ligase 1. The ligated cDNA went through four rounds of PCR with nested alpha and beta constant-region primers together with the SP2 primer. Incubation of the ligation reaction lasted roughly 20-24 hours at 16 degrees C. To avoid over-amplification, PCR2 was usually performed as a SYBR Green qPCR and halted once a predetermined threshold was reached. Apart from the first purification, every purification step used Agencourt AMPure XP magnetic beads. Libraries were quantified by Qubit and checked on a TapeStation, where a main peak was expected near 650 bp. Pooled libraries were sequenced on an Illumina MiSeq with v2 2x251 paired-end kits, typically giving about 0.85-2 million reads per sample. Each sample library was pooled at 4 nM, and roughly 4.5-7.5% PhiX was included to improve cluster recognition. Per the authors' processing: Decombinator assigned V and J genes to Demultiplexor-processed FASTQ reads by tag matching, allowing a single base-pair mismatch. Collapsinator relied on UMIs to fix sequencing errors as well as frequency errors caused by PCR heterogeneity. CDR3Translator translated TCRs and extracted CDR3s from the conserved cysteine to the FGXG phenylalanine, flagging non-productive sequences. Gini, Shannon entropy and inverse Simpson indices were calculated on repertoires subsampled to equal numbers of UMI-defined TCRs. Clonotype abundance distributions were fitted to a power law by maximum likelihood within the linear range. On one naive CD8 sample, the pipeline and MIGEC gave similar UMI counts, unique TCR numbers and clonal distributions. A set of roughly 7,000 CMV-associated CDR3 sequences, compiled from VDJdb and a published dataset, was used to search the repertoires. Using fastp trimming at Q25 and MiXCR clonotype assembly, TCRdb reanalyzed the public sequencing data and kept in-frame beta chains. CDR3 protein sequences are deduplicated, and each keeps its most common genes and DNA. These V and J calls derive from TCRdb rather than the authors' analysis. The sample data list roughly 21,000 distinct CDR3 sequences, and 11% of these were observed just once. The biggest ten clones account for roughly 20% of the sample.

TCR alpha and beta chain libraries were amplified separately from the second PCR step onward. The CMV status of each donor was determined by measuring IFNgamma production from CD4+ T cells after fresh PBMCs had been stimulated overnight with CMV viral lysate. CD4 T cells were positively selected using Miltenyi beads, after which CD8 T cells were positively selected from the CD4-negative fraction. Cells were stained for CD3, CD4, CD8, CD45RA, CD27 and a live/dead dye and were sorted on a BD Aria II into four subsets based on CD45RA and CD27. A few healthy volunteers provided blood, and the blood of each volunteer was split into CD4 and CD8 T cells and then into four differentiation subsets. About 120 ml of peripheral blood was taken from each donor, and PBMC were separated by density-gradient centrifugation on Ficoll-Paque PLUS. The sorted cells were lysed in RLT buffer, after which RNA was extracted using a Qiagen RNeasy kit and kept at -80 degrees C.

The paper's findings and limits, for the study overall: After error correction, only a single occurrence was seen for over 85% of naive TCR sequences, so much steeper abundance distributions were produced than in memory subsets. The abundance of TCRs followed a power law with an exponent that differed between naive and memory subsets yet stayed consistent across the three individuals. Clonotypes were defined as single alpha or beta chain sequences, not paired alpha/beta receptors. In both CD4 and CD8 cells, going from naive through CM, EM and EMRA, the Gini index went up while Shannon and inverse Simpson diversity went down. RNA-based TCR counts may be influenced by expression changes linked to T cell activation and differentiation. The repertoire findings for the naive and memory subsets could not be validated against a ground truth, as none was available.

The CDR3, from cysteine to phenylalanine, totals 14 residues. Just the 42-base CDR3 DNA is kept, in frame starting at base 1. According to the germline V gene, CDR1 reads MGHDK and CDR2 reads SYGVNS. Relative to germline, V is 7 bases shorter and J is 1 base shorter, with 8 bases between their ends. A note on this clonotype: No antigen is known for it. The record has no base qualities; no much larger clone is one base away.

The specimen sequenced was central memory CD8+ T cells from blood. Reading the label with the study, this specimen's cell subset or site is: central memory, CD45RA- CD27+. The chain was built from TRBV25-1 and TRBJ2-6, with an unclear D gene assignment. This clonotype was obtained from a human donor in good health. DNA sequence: TGTGCCAGCACCCTGGGGTCTGGGGCCAACGTCCTGACTTTC. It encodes CASTLGSGANVLTF.